Given below is one T cell receptor beta chain in context. Building of the TCR beta libraries involved iRepertoire HTBI primers and Arm-PCR of CDR3 regions. MiXCR, applied by TCRdb to the multiplex PCR reads, yields one record per CDR3 protein. The repertoire holds under 400,000 distinct CDR3 sequences, with 16% as singletons. The germline CDR1 and CDR2 sequences are KGHDR and SFDVKD. The CDR3 runs to 15 residues. V gave up 3 bases and J gave up 5 bases, with 12 bases separating them. Time point given: newly diagnosed GD, antithyroid drugs for less than 3 months. Preparation of the TCR library used RNA extracted from PBMCs. These data originate in a study of regulatory T cells in long-lasting Graves disease. These data were also reused for a study on T cells in Graves' hyperthyroidism and ophthalmopathy.

The sequencing here drew on peripheral blood mononuclear cells (PBMCs), taken at new diagnosis, from a patient treated with antithyroid drugs. The chain couples TRBV24-1 to TRBJ2-2; D possibly corresponds to TRBD2 (6 bases). This sequence was found in a man aged 40-49 years with Graves disease. The chain's CDR3 is CATSDATRSTGELFF. CDR3 nucleotide sequence: TGTGCCACCAGTGATGCGACTAGATCGACCGGGGAGCTGTTTTTT.